One and the same sample provided the 29 T cell receptor beta chains below, sequenced in a study of T cell repertoires in cytomegalovirus infection. No antigen is known for these receptors. TCRdb re-analysed the reads in MiXCR, keeping a single row per CDR3 protein. The sample consists of approximately 310,000 distinct CDR3 sequences, approximately 25% of them appearing once. Sequencing was performed on cultured PBMCs, taken from culture after CMV antigen stimulation. These receptors were obtained from a human donor in good health (CMV status not recorded). Some clones in this sample may be carry-over from other donors' samples.

This clonotype was seen a few times. The chain carries TRBV7-8 and TRBJ2-1, with D uncertain. V lost 2 bases, J lost 5 bases, and 7 bases lay in between. Looked up from germline, CDR1 is SGHVS and CDR2 is FQNEAQ. The CDR3 extends over 13 amino acids. CDR3 amino acids: CASSLYPNNEQFF. The DNA for the CDR3 is TGTGCCAGCAGCTTATACCCAAACAATGAGCAGTTCTTC.

This clonotype has a handful of counts. This chain uses TRBV28 with TRBJ1-1, with a possible D match to TRBD1 (6 bases). The CDR3 loop spans 12 amino acids. V was clipped by 10 bases and J by 7 bases, with 16 bases between them. Germline assignment: CDR1 MDHEN and CDR2 SYDVKM. The CDR3 DNA reads TGTGCCACCCATTCAGGGGTCGGTGAAGCTTTCTTT. The encoded protein is CATHSGVGEAFF. The variable domain in full, with the rest retrieved from reference TRBV28 and TRBJ1-1, is DVKVTQSSRYLVKRTGEKVFLECVQDMDHENMFWYRQDPGLGLRLIYFSYDVKMKEKGDIPEGYSVSREKKERFSLILESASTNQTSMYLCATHSGVGEAFFGQGTRLTVV.

The chain joins TRBV27 to TRBJ2-4, with D perhaps assigned TRBD1 or TRBD2 (5 bases each). Germline V gene sequence: CDR1 MNHEY, CDR2 SMNVEV (reference sequence). Trimming took 4 bases from V and 8 from J, leaving 18 bases between them. This CDR3 is built from 15 residues. The chain's CDR3 is CASSSSAGTWDIQYF. The DNA for the CDR3 is TGTGCCAGCAGTTCATCCGCCGGGACGTGGGACATTCAGTACTTC.

The CDR3 nucleotides read TGTGCCAGCAGCTTAAACGGGTTCGACGAGCAGTACTTC. Translating it yields CASSLNGFDEQYF. The chain carries TRBV7-3 and TRBJ2-7, with D hard to call. This CDR3 contains 13 residues. Germline V gene data show CDR1 as SGHTA and CDR2 as FQGTGA. Trimming removed 1 base at V and 5 bases at J, with 9 bases between.

The V call is TRBV7-9, the J call TRBJ2-1, with 8 bases matching TRBD2. Per germline, CDR1 SEHNR and CDR2 FQNEAQ (reference sequence). Unmatched junction bases numbered 8, after V lost 6 bases and J lost 4 bases. The CDR3 runs 15 residues. The CDR3 loop reads CASSRSGSRYNEQFF. DNA for the CDR3: TGTGCCAGCAGTCGAAGCGGGAGTCGTTACAATGAGCAGTTCTTC.

This clonotype was seen ten or more times. The rearrangement uses TRBV7-2 and TRBJ2-5, with D unclear. The germline gives CDR1 SGHTA, CDR2 FQGNSA. The CDR3 is made up of 14 amino acids. With 0 bases removed from V and 2 bases from J, the gap between germline ends came to 7 bases. The CDR3 loop reads CASSLARQQETQYF. The CDR3 DNA reads TGTGCCAGCAGCTTAGCCCGCCAGCAAGAGACCCAGTACTTC.

The chain links TRBV7-9 to TRBJ2-7, with D uncertain. The length of the CDR3 is 12 residues. CDR1 and CDR2 (germline): SEHNR, FQNEAQ (reference sequence). V was clipped by 6 bases and J by 6 bases, with 12 bases between them. The CDR3 DNA follows: TGTGCCAGCAGGGCTGCGAGCGCCGAGCAGTACGTC. This translates into CASRAASAEQYV.

The chain employs TRBV10-3 and TRBJ2-1, with D uncertain. Trimming took off 1 base at V and 6 bases at J, with 7 bases between the two ends. Per the germline V gene, CDR1 is ENHRY and CDR2 is SYGVKD. The CDR3 sequence is 13 residues long. The CDR3 DNA is TGTGCCATCAGTGAGTGGGGTAGCAATGAGCAGTTCTTC. This encodes CAISEWGSNEQFF.

This clonotype showed up many times. V gene TRBV7-2 combines with J gene TRBJ2-3; 7 nucleotides agree with TRBD2. V gave up 0 bases and J gave up 4 bases; unmatched junction bases: 4. Germline lookup yields CDR1 SGHTA and CDR2 FQGNSA. The CDR3 has 15 amino acids. Written as DNA, the CDR3 is TGTGCCAGCAGCTTAGCAGGTGGGAGGGCAGATACGCAGTATTTT. This gives the protein CASSLAGGRADTQYF.

This clonotype turned up a few times. The V and J genes are TRBV6-2 or TRBV6-3 and TRBJ2-2; no clear D gene. The CDR3 sequence is 13 residues long. Germline V gene sequence: CDR1 MNHEY, CDR2 SVGEGT. V lost 5 bases and J lost 7, with 11 bases in between. CDR3 DNA sequence: TGTGCCAGCAGTCAACCCCATCGCGGGGAGCTGTTTTTT. Translating gives CASSQPHRGELFF.

The sample holds many counts of this clonotype. The chain is built from TRBV7-9 and TRBJ2-2; perhaps TRBD2 as D (5 bases). The CDR3 is 16 residues long. V lost 5 bases, J lost 5 bases, and 18 bases lay in between. Germline V gene data show CDR1 as SEHNR and CDR2 as FQNEAQ (reference sequence). The CDR3 DNA is TGTGCCAGCAGCCCCCCCTTGGCGGGTGGAACCGGGGAGCTGTTTTTT. It yields the protein CASSPPLAGGTGELFF.

The V gene is TRBV5-6, the J gene TRBJ1-2, with D maybe TRBD1 (5 bases). V lost 3 bases, J lost 1 base, and 7 bases lay in between. The CDR3 covers 13 residues. Germline-derived CDR1 and CDR2 are SGHDT and YYEEEE. The CDR3 DNA follows: TGTGCCAGCAGCTCTGACAGTAACTATGGCTACACCTTC. The encoded protein is CASSSDSNYGYTF.

A few counts support this clonotype. CDR3 in amino acids: CASSDQGSLGTHGYTF. The CDR3 DNA is TGTGCCAGCAGCGATCAGGGTTCTTTAGGGACCCATGGCTACACCTTC. The chain recombines TRBV7-9 with TRBJ1-2; a possible D gene is TRBD1 (5 bases). The germline CDR1 and CDR2 sequences are SEHNR and FQNEAQ (reference sequence). Trimming removed 5 bases at V and 6 bases at J, with 22 bases between. This CDR3 has 16 amino acids.

The chain uses TRBV6-6 and TRBJ1-1; D possibly corresponds to TRBD1 (6 bases). This CDR3 region has 19 residues. Germline V CDR1 and CDR2: MNHNY, SVGAGI (reference sequence). The V end lost 2 bases, the J end lost 4 bases, and 26 bases lay between the germline ends. The CDR3 DNA sequence: TGTGCCAGCAGTTACCTACCCGCCGGGGCGGGGGCGGGAATCACTGAAGCTTTCTTT. Protein: CASSYLPAGAGAGITEAFF.

This clonotype was seen many times. The chain links TRBV7-2 to TRBJ2-5; 7 positions agree with TRBD2. The V gene end was trimmed by 1 base and the J gene end by 3 bases; junction bases not matched to a gene: 5. CDR1 and CDR2 (germline): SGHTA, FQGNSA. The CDR3 extends over 15 amino acids. CDR3: CASSLEPAGKETQYF. The DNA of the CDR3 is TGTGCCAGCAGCTTAGAGCCAGCGGGAAAAGAGACCCAGTACTTC.

This clonotype was picked up a small number of times. The chain has TRBV4-1 and TRBJ2-7; D remains unclear. The V end lost 0 bases, the J end lost 5 bases, and 8 bases lay between the germline ends. CDR3 length: 13 amino acids. From germline, CDR1 is MGHRA and CDR2 YSYEKL. CDR3 sequence: CASSQEIQHEQYV. Written as DNA, the CDR3 is TGCGCCAGCAGCCAAGAGATACAGCACGAGCAGTACGTC.

There are a few counts of this clonotype. The J gene is TRBJ1-5, the V gene TRBV6-4, with D possibly matching TRBD1 (5 bases). Germline CDR1 is MRHNA and CDR2 is SNTAGT. V was pared by 4 bases and J by 6 bases, with 10 bases between. This CDR3 is built from 13 residues. CDR3 loop: CASSAQGGQPQHF. The CDR3 DNA sequence: TGTGCCAGCAGTGCCCAGGGAGGTCAGCCCCAGCATTTT.

The genes are TRBV6-2 or TRBV6-3 and TRBJ2-7, with TRBD2 matching 7 bases. This CDR3 has 15 residues. With V trimmed by 2 bases and J by 2 bases, 6 bases remained unmatched. The germline gives CDR1 MNHEY, CDR2 SVGEGT. This CDR3 reads CASSYPQSGTYEQYF. The CDR3 DNA sequence: TGTGCCAGCAGTTACCCTCAGAGCGGGACCTACGAGCAGTACTTC.

J is TRBJ2-5 and V is TRBV19, with D unresolved. CDR1 and CDR2 (germline): LNHDA, SQIVND (reference sequence). The CDR3 is 16 amino acids. Trimming shortened V by 4 bases and J by 5 bases, and 20 bases separated the two germline ends. The CDR3 coding sequence is TGTGCCAGTAGTACTCGCCTGACCCCCTCCGCGGAGACCCAGTACTTC. It yields the protein CASSTRLTPSAETQYF.

Only a few counts were recorded for this clonotype. The chain employs TRBV6-5 and TRBJ1-3; D ambiguous. The CDR3 totals 16 residues. The V gene lost 0 bases and the J gene lost 0 bases, with 9 bases spanning the gap. Germline V lookup: CDR1 MNHEY, CDR2 SVGAGI. In DNA, the CDR3 is TGTGCCAGCAGTTACTCGAGCGGGTACTCTGGAAACACCATATATTTT. It yields the protein CASSYSSGYSGNTIYF.

This chain connects TRBV28 to TRBJ1-5; 10 bases align to TRBD1. CDR1 and CDR2 from the germline V gene are MDHEN and SYDVKM. The CDR3 loop spans 18 amino acids. The J segment lost 1 base and the V segment lost 2 bases, leaving 8 bases of the junction unmatched. In DNA form, the CDR3 reads TGTGCCAGCAGTTTAACCGGGACAGGGGTTGGAAGCAATCAGCCCCAGCATTTT. The encoded protein is CASSLTGTGVGSNQPQHF.

This clonotype was seen a few times. The gene calls are TRBV7-2 and TRBJ2-3; D is unresolved. CDR1 and CDR2 from the germline V gene are SGHTA and FQGNSA. This CDR3 region has 15 residues. Trimming removed 1 base at V and 2 bases at J, with 10 bases between. CDR3 in DNA: TGTGCCAGCAGCTTAGGTGTCAGTTACACAGATACGCAGTATTTT. Its protein product is CASSLGVSYTDTQYF.

The chain links TRBV20-1 to TRBJ1-5; 10 bases line up with TRBD1. CDR3 length: 15 residues. The junction had 5 bases not matched to a gene; V was cut back by 0 bases and J by 6 bases. Germline V gives CDR1 DFQATT, CDR2 SNEGSKA (reference sequence). CDR3 DNA sequence: TGCAGTGCTAGAGACCCGGGACAGGGGCTTCAGCCCCAGCATTTT. This codes for CSARDPGQGLQPQHF.

This clonotype was recorded at least ten times. The chain recombines TRBV12-3 or TRBV12-4 with TRBJ1-1; D unresolved. This CDR3 has 14 residues. Trimming cost V 6 bases and J 1 base, with 12 bases left between them. The CDR3 nucleotides are TGTGCCAGCAGCCCTTTGGGTTCGAACACTGAAGCTTTCTTT. As protein: CASSPLGSNTEAFF.

The chain recombines TRBV11-1 with TRBJ2-1; D ambiguous. In germline, CDR1 is SGHAT, CDR2 FQDESV (reference sequence). The CDR3 covers 14 residues. The ends were cut back, 5 bases at V and 4 bases at J, with 12 bases in the middle. CDR3 in amino acids: CASSPYRAYNEQFF. CDR3 coding DNA: TGTGCCAGCAGCCCGTATAGGGCTTACAATGAGCAGTTCTTC. The full variable domain, rest sourced from reference TRBV11-1 and TRBJ2-1, is EAEVAQSPRYKITEKSQAVAFWCDPISGHATLYWYRQILGQGPELLVQFQDESVVDDSQLPKDRFSAERLKGVDSTLKIQPAELGDSAMYLCASSPYRAYNEQFFGPGTRLTVL.

This clonotype was observed many times. This chain connects TRBV7-2 to TRBJ2-5; weak D call: TRBD1 (5 bases). V lost 6 bases to trimming and J lost 5 bases, with 13 bases between them. This CDR3 comprises 13 residues. The V gene's germline CDR1 is SGHTA and CDR2 FQGNSA. The chain's CDR3 is CASRIRVRETQYF. The CDR3 nucleotides read TGTGCCAGCAGAATCAGGGTCCGGGAGACCCAGTACTTC.

The gene calls are TRBV10-3 and TRBJ1-3, with 11 bases matching TRBD1. The CDR3 consists of 17 residues. V was clipped by 8 bases and J by 0 bases; unmatched bases: 9. Germline V gene lookup returns CDR1 ENHRY and CDR2 SYGVKD. This chain's CDR3 is CAIGTGTGGSSGNTIYF. CDR3 bases: TGTGCCATCGGGACGGGGACAGGGGGAAGCTCTGGAAACACCATATATTTT.

This clonotype has only a few counts. This chain joins TRBV7-9 and TRBJ2-5; D is perhaps TRBD2 (5 bases). This CDR3 region has 16 residues. The V and J ends lost 1 base and 2 bases respectively, with 14 bases between them. Germline values: CDR1 SEHNR, CDR2 FQNEAQ (reference sequence). DNA for the CDR3: TGTGCCAGCAGCTTAGGGTGGTTAGCGCATCAAGAGACCCAGTACTTC. The encoded protein is CASSLGWLAHQETQYF.

This clonotype showed up just a few times. The chain links TRBV19 to TRBJ1-5; no clear D. Germline assignment: CDR1 LNHDA and CDR2 SQIVND (reference sequence). There are 16 residues in the CDR3. The V gene lost 3 bases and the J gene lost 9 bases, with 21 bases spanning the gap. CDR3 bases: TGTGCCAGTAGTATCAGATCCGGGCAGAGCTATCGGCCCCAGCATTTT. Protein sequence: CASSIRSGQSYRPQHF.